A single sample is the source of the 25 T cell receptor beta chains below, sequenced in a study of T cells in Graves' hyperthyroidism and ophthalmopathy. Authors of the study amplified TCR beta CDR3 regions from RNA transcripts. An initial round of RT-PCR targeting the TCR CDR3 relied on the HTBI primer set. TCRdb re-called the multiplex PCR reads with MiXCR, one entry per CDR3 protein. The table includes fewer than 400,000 distinct CDR3 sequences, more than 15% detected once. Sequencing was done on a sample of blood. The origin of the receptors is a woman in her late teens or twenties with Graves' hyperthyroidism that later progressed to Graves' ophthalmopathy.

In this sample, this clonotype turned up many times. The V call is TRBV12-3 or TRBV12-4, the J call TRBJ1-5; 9 bases are a match to TRBD1. The CDR3 length is 15 residues. V lost 6 bases and J lost 4; bases outside the gene matches: 7. The CDR3 loop is CASSIATGGNQPQHF. The CDR3 DNA reads as TGTGCCAGCAGCATCGCGACAGGGGGAAATCAGCCCCAGCATTTT.

This clonotype was seen many times. The gene calls are TRBV7-2 and TRBJ2-2; possibly TRBD1 for D (6 bases). CDR1 and CDR2 from the germline V gene are SGHTA and FQGNSA. CDR3 length equals 17 residues. Trimming pared 4 bases from V and 0 bases from J, leaving 15 bases between. CDR3 in DNA: TGTGCCAGCAGCTACCCTCCGGGACAAGCGAACACCGGGGAGCTGTTTTTT. Translating gives CASSYPPGQANTGELFF.

This clonotype was recorded many times. The chain combines TRBV7-9 with TRBJ2-1; 9 positions match TRBD2. This CDR3 is 20 amino acids long. Germline V gives CDR1 SEHNR, CDR2 FQNEAQ (reference sequence). V trimming: 4 bases; J trimming: 3 bases; junction bases outside the gene matches: 19. As DNA, the CDR3 is TGTGCCAGCAGCTCCAGGGGGTGGACACTAGCGGGTGGTAACTACAATGAGCAGTTCTTC. Amino acid sequence: CASSSRGWTLAGGNYNEQFF. The full variable domain, in which reference TRBV7-9 and TRBJ2-1 provide the parts outside the CDR3, is DTGVSQNPRHKITKRGQNVTFRCDPISEHNRLYWYRQTLGQGPEFLTYFQNEAQLEKSRLLSDRFSAERPKGSFSTLEIQRTEQGDSAMYLCASSSRGWTLAGGNYNEQFFGPGTRLTVL.

The chain is built from TRBV27 and TRBJ1-4; D is unresolved. Trimming took off 2 bases at V and 6 bases at J, with 25 bases between the two ends. CDR1 and CDR2 from the germline V gene are MNHEY and SMNVEV (reference sequence). The CDR3 consists of 19 residues. CDR3 in DNA: TGTGCCAGCAGTTTAAATTCCCTCCTCTCAAGGGTTGATGATGAAAAACTGTTTTTT. Protein: CASSLNSLLSRVDDEKLFF.

This clonotype was counted at least ten times. V usage is TRBV7-2 and J usage is TRBJ1-5, with a possible D match to TRBD1 (5 bases). The CDR3 consists of 15 residues. Germline CDR1 is SGHTA and CDR2 is FQGNSA. V was clipped by 2 bases and J by 1 base, with 9 bases between them. CDR3 coding DNA: TGTGCCAGCAGCTTAAGGGAGGGGAGCAATCAGCCCCAGCATTTT. Its protein is CASSLREGSNQPQHF.

This clonotype appeared many times. V usage is TRBV28 and J usage is TRBJ1-1, with D perhaps matching TRBD1 (5 bases). CDR1 is MDHEN and CDR2 is SYDVKM in the germline V gene. CDR3 length: 15 residues. Trimming took off 10 bases at V and 2 bases at J, with 20 bases between the two ends. The CDR3 region is CATTLGGARNTEAFF. CDR3 sequence (DNA): TGTGCCACCACTCTCGGAGGGGCCCGAAACACTGAAGCTTTCTTT.

V usage is TRBV5-5 and J usage is TRBJ2-7; 10 bases map to TRBD2. The CDR3 contains 16 residues. The V gene end was trimmed by 0 bases and the J gene end by 3 bases; junction bases not matched to a gene: 6. CDR1 is SGHKS, CDR2 YYEKEE, per germline (reference sequence). CDR3 DNA: TGTGCCAGCAGCTTGGGAAGCGGGAGGGCCCTCTACGAGCAGTACTTC. Translated: CASSLGSGRALYEQYF.

In this sample, this clonotype turned up many times. The chain recombines TRBV3-1 with TRBJ2-1; maybe TRBD2 (6 bases). Germline-derived CDR1 and CDR2 are LGHDT and YNNKEL (reference sequence). V lost 1 base and J 6 bases, leaving 13 bases between the germline ends. This CDR3 is 15 amino acids long. CDR3 in amino acids: CASSQGELAINEQFF. The CDR3 DNA follows: TGTGCCAGCAGCCAAGGGGAACTAGCAATCAATGAGCAGTTCTTC.

This clonotype showed up many times. The rearrangement uses TRBV12-3 or TRBV12-4 and TRBJ2-7, with no clear D. V lost 2 bases to trimming and J lost 4 bases, with 9 bases between them. The CDR3 totals 13 residues. The CDR3 protein is CASSLPGPYEQYF. The CDR3 DNA reads TGTGCCAGCAGTTTACCAGGCCCATACGAGCAGTACTTC.

The CDR3 reads CSATTSGSYNEQFF. Written as DNA, the CDR3 is TGCAGTGCTACGACTAGCGGGTCCTACAATGAGCAGTTCTTC. The chain combines TRBV20-1 with TRBJ2-1; 10 nucleotides match TRBD2. CDR1 and CDR2 from the germline V gene are DFQATT and SNEGSKA (reference sequence). Trimming at V came to 4 bases and at J to 1 base, leaving 1 base not matched to a gene. The CDR3 loop spans 14 amino acids.

V is TRBV7-2 and J is TRBJ2-3, with 9 positions matching TRBD2. The length of the CDR3 is 17 residues. The trim removed 5 bases at V and 0 bases at J, leaving 9 bases unmatched. Germline CDR1 SGHTA, CDR2 FQGNSA. CDR3 protein: CASSEPNTSGSTDTQYF. CDR3 DNA: TGTGCCAGCAGCGAACCTAACACTAGCGGGAGCACAGATACGCAGTATTTT.

This clonotype was picked up many times. The CDR3 here is CASSFGSGLPDTQYF. For the CDR3, the DNA is TGTGCCAGCAGCTTTGGTTCCGGGCTCCCAGATACGCAGTATTTT. The chain recombines TRBV7-2 with TRBJ2-3; D call uncertain. Germline V CDR1 and CDR2: SGHTA, FQGNSA. Trimming cost V 3 bases and J 4 bases, with 14 bases left between them. This CDR3 comprises 15 residues.

This clonotype was detected many times. The CDR3 DNA reads TGTGCCAGCAGCCCGGGACTAGCGGGAGTTTATGAGCAGTTCTTC. It codes for CASSPGLAGVYEQFF. V usage is TRBV3-1 and J usage is TRBJ2-1; 14 nucleotides agree with TRBD2. The CDR3 is 15 residues long. Unmatched junction bases numbered 4, after V lost 4 bases and J lost 8 bases. Germline CDR1 is LGHDT and CDR2 is YNNKEL (reference sequence).

This clonotype was seen at least ten times. The V gene is TRBV2, the J gene TRBJ2-1; D is uncertain. Per germline, CDR1 SNHLY and CDR2 FYNNEI. Trimming took off 6 bases at V and 10 bases at J, with 10 bases between the two ends. The CDR3 totals 11 residues. In nucleotides, the CDR3 is TGTGCCAGCAGCGTTTCTAAGGAGCAGTTCTTC. It is translated as CASSVSKEQFF.

The chain joins TRBV4-1 to TRBJ2-7; D unresolved. The V end was cut by 2 bases, the J end by 3 bases, with 8 bases between. This CDR3 contains 13 residues. Germline loops: CDR1 MGHRA, CDR2 YSYEKL. The CDR3 nucleotides read TGCGCCAGCAGCCAAACACGAGGCTACGAGCAGTACTTC. Amino acids: CASSQTRGYEQYF.

This clonotype was detected many times. The chain links TRBV7-8 to TRBJ2-3, with TRBD2 matching over 8 bases. Germline values: CDR1 SGHVS, CDR2 FQNEAQ. The length of the CDR3 is 16 residues. J gave up 3 bases and V 1 base, and 6 bases lay outside the gene matches. The CDR3 reads CASSLGSGSGTDTQYF. CDR3 sequence (DNA): TGTGCCAGCAGCTTAGGGAGCGGGAGCGGGACAGATACGCAGTATTTT.

This clonotype was observed many times. V is TRBV6-1 and J is TRBJ2-4, with 8 nucleotides matching TRBD1. Germline V gene data show CDR1 as MNHNS and CDR2 as SASEGT. The CDR3 extends over 12 amino acids. V lost 6 bases to trimming and J lost 8 bases; unmatched junction nucleotides: 3. CDR3: CASRDREDIQYF. CDR3 in DNA: TGTGCCAGCAGGGACAGGGAAGACATTCAGTACTTC.

V usage is TRBV19 and J usage is TRBJ2-1; TRBD2 matches at 15 bases. The CDR3 runs to 20 residues. V lost 5 bases to trimming and J lost 2 bases; unmatched junction nucleotides: 13. The V gene's germline CDR1 is LNHDA and CDR2 SQIVND (reference sequence). The CDR3 reads CASSDSGLAGGWLPYNEQFF. DNA for the CDR3: TGTGCCAGTAGTGATTCCGGACTAGCGGGAGGGTGGCTGCCCTACAATGAGCAGTTCTTC.

This clonotype has more than one count but fewer than ten. The J gene is TRBJ2-7, the V gene TRBV20-1; D may be TRBD1 or TRBD2 (5 bases each). Per germline, CDR1 DFQATT and CDR2 SNEGSKA (reference sequence). This CDR3 has 14 residues. V lost 3 bases to trimming and J lost 4 bases, with 16 bases between them. CDR3 sequence reads: CSARGVEGRYEQYF. DNA of the CDR3: TGCAGTGCTAGGGGGGTAGAGGGCCGGTACGAGCAGTACTTC.

This clonotype was observed at least ten times. The chain joins TRBV15 to TRBJ2-7, with D tentatively TRBD1 (6 bases). V was trimmed by 1 base and J by 3 bases, leaving 13 bases between them. The CDR3 loop spans 15 amino acids. Germline CDR1 reads LNHNV; CDR2 reads YYDKDF (reference sequence). CDR3 nucleotides: TGTGCCACCAGCAGAGTCGGGACATCCTACTACGAGCAGTACTTC. This translates into CATSRVGTSYYEQYF.

This clonotype was found many times. The genes are TRBV2 and TRBJ2-5, with TRBD2 matching over 13 bases. The CDR3 contains 16 residues. Germline V gene data show CDR1 as SNHLY and CDR2 as FYNNEI. Germline trimming cut 6 bases from V and 5 bases from J; bases unmatched to any gene: 9. The CDR3 nucleotides are TGTGCCAGCAGCGCGGGACTAGCGGGAAGGGGGGAGACCCAGTACTTC. Encoded protein: CASSAGLAGRGETQYF.

This clonotype was seen repeatedly, ten times or more. The rearrangement joins TRBV27 to TRBJ2-3; TRBD2 matches at 8 bases. Germline V gene lookup returns CDR1 MNHEY and CDR2 SMNVEV (reference sequence). The CDR3 covers 15 residues. V lost 3 bases, J lost 3 bases, and 5 bases stayed unmatched. This chain's CDR3 is CASSFGGARTDTQYF. The CDR3 DNA follows: TGTGCCAGCAGTTTCGGGGGGGCGCGGACAGATACGCAGTATTTT.

The rearrangement links TRBV6-1 to TRBJ1-2; 10 nucleotides align to TRBD1. J was trimmed by 6 bases and V by 6 bases; bases with no gene match: 7. This CDR3 is built from 14 residues. CDR1 and CDR2 (germline): MNHNS, SASEGT. This chain's CDR3 is CASSRQGALDGYTF. CDR3 nucleotide sequence: TGTGCCAGCAGCAGACAGGGGGCTCTGGATGGCTACACCTTC.

This clonotype showed up many times. The chain carries TRBV4-1 and TRBJ1-1, with 7 nucleotides matching TRBD1. The trim removed 3 bases at V and 4 bases at J, leaving 5 bases unmatched. This CDR3 contains 14 residues. Germline V gene sequence: CDR1 MGHRA, CDR2 YSYEKL. Here the CDR3 reads CASSQLRGGTEAFF. The CDR3 DNA reads TGCGCCAGCAGCCAGCTCAGGGGGGGCACTGAAGCTTTCTTT.

Many counts were recorded for this clonotype. This chain connects TRBV2 to TRBJ2-1; weak D call: TRBD2 (5 bases). Germline V gives CDR1 SNHLY, CDR2 FYNNEI. The length of the CDR3 is 15 residues. Trimming left V 7 bases short and J 4 bases short, with 17 bases between. The CDR3 reads CASMGKRTPYNEQFF. The CDR3 DNA follows: TGTGCCAGCATGGGAAAGCGGACTCCTTACAATGAGCAGTTCTTC.